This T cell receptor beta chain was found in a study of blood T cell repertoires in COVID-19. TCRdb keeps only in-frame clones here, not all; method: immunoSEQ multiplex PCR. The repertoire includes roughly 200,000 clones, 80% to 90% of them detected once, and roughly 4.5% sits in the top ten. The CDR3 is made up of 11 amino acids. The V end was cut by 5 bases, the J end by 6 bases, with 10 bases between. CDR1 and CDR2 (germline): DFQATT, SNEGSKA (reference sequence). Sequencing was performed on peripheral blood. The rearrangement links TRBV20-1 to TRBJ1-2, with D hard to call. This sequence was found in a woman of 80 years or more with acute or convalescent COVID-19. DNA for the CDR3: TGCAGTGCTCAGACTGGCAATGGCTACACCTTC. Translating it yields CSAQTGNGYTF.